The T cell receptor beta chain under discussion was sequenced for a study of CXCR3-negative and CXCR3-positive naive CD8 T cells. Overall study: Libraries each contributed about 1.5 +/- 0.3 million TRB reads, for roughly 140 million in total. Findings and caveats of the study: Much lower diversity was found in memory CD8+ cells, while both naive subsets had comparably high diversity.

Via 5' RACE with UMI labels, TRB cDNA libraries were prepared. Using the 5' RACE reads, TCRdb records one entry per CDR3 protein without DNA. Recorded for this sample: 150,000 or so distinct CDR3 sequences. With respect to this clonotype: Its antigen is not identified.

The CDR3 sequence is 12 residues long. From germline, CDR1 is SEHNR and CDR2 FQNEAQ (reference sequence). Cells classed as naive CD8+ T cells were CD45RO-CCR7+CD27+CD95-. This TCR was sampled from a human donor in good health. Some clones in this sample may be carry-over from other donors' samples. This chain uses TRBV7-9 with TRBJ2-5. The sequenced sample was naive CXCR3- CD8+ T cells from blood. Subset specified: CD45RO-CCR7+CD27+CD95- naive CD8+ T cells lacking CXCR3 (TNR3-). This chain's CDR3 is CASSPRTETQYF. Based on the CDR3 plus reference TRBV7-9 and TRBJ2-5, the full variable domain is DTGVSQNPRHKITKRGQNVTFRCDPISEHNRLYWYRQTLGQGPEFLTYFQNEAQLEKSRLLSDRFSAERPKGSFSTLEIQRTEQGDSAMYLCASSPRTETQYFGPGTRLLVL.